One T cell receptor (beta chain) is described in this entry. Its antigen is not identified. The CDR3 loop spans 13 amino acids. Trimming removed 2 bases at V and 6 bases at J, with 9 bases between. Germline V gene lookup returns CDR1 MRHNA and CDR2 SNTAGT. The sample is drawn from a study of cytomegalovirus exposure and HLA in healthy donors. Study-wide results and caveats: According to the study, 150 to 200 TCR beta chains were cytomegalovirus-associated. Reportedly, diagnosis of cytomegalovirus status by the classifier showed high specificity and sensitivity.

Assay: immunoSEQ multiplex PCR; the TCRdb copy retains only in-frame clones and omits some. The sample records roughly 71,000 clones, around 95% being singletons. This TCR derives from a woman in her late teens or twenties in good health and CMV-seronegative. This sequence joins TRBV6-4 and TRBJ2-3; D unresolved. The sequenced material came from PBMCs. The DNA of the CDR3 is TGTGCCAGCAGTGACACTCTTCTTGATACGCAGTATTTT. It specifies CASSDTLLDTQYF.